Below, 3 T cell receptor beta chains from the same sample are listed, as sequenced in a study of blood T cell repertoires in COVID-19. Assay: immunoSEQ multiplex PCR; the TCRdb copy retains only in-frame clones and omits some. The data show almost 200,000 clones, with approximately 87% seen just once and roughly 0.78% held by the top ten. Sequencing was performed on peripheral blood. The receptors originated from a woman in her 70s with acute or convalescent COVID-19.

This chain joins TRBV6-5 and TRBJ1-1; tentatively, D is TRBD1 (6 bases). V was trimmed by 6 bases and J by 10 bases, leaving 15 bases between them. The CDR3 is 12 amino acids. Germline loops: CDR1 MNHEY, CDR2 SVGAGI. CDR3 in DNA: TGTGCCAGCAGAAGGACAGATCATGCAGCTTTCTTT. Protein: CASRRTDHAAFF.

The chain has TRBV28 and TRBJ1-2; TRBD1 is a possible D gene (5 bases). Trimming cost V 1 base and J 3 bases, with 9 bases left between them. Germline V gives CDR1 MDHEN, CDR2 SYDVKM. This CDR3 region has 14 residues. This CDR3 is CASSLSGSDYGYTF. For the CDR3, the DNA is TGTGCCAGCAGTTTATCAGGGTCCGACTATGGCTACACCTTC.

This clone was detected once. The J gene is TRBJ2-7, the V gene TRBV7-6; perhaps TRBD1 as D (6 bases). The germline V gene encodes CDR1 SGHVS and CDR2 FNYEAQ. V was pared by 8 bases and J by 0 bases, with 14 bases between. The CDR3 contains 14 residues. The CDR3 reads CASAPTGFSYEQYF. DNA for the CDR3: TGTGCCAGCGCCCCGACAGGTTTCTCCTACGAGCAGTACTTC.